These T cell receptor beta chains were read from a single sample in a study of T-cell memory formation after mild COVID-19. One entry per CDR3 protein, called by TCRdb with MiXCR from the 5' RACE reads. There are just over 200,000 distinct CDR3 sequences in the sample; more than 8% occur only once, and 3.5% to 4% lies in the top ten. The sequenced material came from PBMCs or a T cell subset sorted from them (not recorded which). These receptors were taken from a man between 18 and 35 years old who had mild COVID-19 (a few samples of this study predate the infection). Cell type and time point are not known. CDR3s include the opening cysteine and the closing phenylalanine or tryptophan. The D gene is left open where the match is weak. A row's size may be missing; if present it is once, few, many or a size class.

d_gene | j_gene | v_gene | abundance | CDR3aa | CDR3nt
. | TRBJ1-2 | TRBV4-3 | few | CASSQENFGSYTF | TGCGCCAGCAGCCAAGAGAACTTTGGTAGCTACACCTTC
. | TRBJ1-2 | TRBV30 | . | CAWALGNYGYTF | TGTGCCTGGGCCTTAGGGAACTATGGCTACACCTTC
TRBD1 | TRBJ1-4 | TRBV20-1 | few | CSASPGQGYEKLFF | TGCAGTGCTAGCCCGGGACAGGGTTATGAAAAACTGTTTTTT
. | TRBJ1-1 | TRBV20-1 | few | CSASPTGRVTEAFF | TGCAGTGCTAGTCCGACGGGACGTGTGACTGAAGCTTTCTTT
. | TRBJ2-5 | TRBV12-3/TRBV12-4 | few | CASSFTGALGETQYF | TGTGCCAGCAGTTTTACGGGGGCGCTGGGAGAGACCCAGTACTTC
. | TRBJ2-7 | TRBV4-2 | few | CASSLGEAGEQYF | TGTGCCAGCAGCTTAGGGGAGGCGGGCGAGCAGTACTTC
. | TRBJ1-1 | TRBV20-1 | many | CSASGTGGFPEAFF | TGCAGTGCTAGTGGGACCGGGGGGTTCCCTGAAGCTTTCTTT
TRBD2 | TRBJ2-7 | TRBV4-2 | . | CASSRGGVVYEQYF | TGTGCCAGCAGCCGCGGGGGGGTTGTTTACGAGCAGTACTTC
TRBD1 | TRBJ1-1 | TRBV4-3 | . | CASSPDRDVSAAFF | TGCGCCAGCAGTCCGGACAGGGACGTTTCTGCAGCTTTCTTT
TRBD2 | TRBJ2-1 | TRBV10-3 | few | CAIRWTSGGANEQFF | TGTGCCATCAGGTGGACTAGCGGGGGGGCCAATGAGCAGTTCTTC
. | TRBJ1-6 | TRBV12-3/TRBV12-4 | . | CASSRGQNYNSPLHF | TGTGCCAGCAGTCGCGGACAGAACTATAATTCACCCCTCCACTTT
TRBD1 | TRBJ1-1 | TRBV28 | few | CASSNFRDRGAFF | TGTGCCAGCAGTAACTTTCGGGACAGGGGAGCTTTCTTT
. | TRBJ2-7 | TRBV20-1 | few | CSARSSSYEQYF | TGCAGTGCTAGGTCCTCTAGCTACGAGCAGTACTTC
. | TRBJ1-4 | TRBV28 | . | CASRSDSEKLFF | TGTGCCAGCAGATCCGACAGTGAAAAACTGTTTTTT
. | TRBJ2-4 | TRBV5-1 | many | CASSLNGENIQYF | TGCGCCAGCAGCTTGAACGGAGAAAACATTCAGTACTTC
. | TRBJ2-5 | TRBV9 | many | CASTVLGQPQETQYF | TGTGCCAGCACCGTGTTAGGACAACCACAAGAGACCCAGTACTTC